Following are 32 T cell receptor beta chains from one sample sequenced in a study of CD8+CD57+ T cells in acquired aplastic anemia. By flow cytometry, patients selected for sequencing had shown an expansion of CD8+CD57+ cells. CDR3 and TCR beta VDJ profiling relied on a genomic DNA template. From the reads, TCRdb called clonotypes with MiXCR, one entry per CDR3 protein. The table includes 180,000 or so distinct CDR3 sequences, roughly 48% detected once. Sequenced sample: sorted CD4+, CD8+, or CD8+CD57+ T cells (not recorded which) from PBMCs. The receptors come from a human donor with aplastic anemia.

The rearrangement links TRBV29-1 to TRBJ2-1; maybe TRBD1 (6 bases). The CDR3 loop spans 12 amino acids. The germline CDR1 and CDR2 sequences are SQVTM and ANQGSEA. Trimming cost V 3 bases and J 7 bases, with 10 bases left between them. CDR3 bases: TGCAGCGTTGATGCAGGGGTAAATGAGCAGTTCTTC. This gives the protein CSVDAGVNEQFF.

This clonotype was seen many times. This sequence joins TRBV7-2 and TRBJ1-3; D unresolved. Looked up from germline, CDR1 is SGHTA and CDR2 is FQGNSA. V was pared by 5 bases and J by 4 bases, with 18 bases between. This CDR3 comprises 16 residues. CDR3 amino acids: CASSLISPSSGNTIYF. The CDR3 nucleotides read TGTGCCAGCAGCCTAATATCTCCCTCGTCCGGAAACACCATATATTTT. Combining the CDR3 with reference TRBV7-2 and TRBJ1-3 gives the whole variable domain GAGVSQSPSNKVTEKGKDVELRCDPISGHTALYWYRQSLGQGLEFLIYFQGNSAPDKSGLPSDRFSAERTGGSVSTLTIQRTQQEDSAVYLCASSLISPSSGNTIYFGEGSWLTVV.

CDR3 sequence (DNA): TGTGCCATCAGTCCTAGCGGGAGGGGTGAGACCCAGTACTTC. It codes for CAISPSGRGETQYF. The chain recombines TRBV10-3 with TRBJ2-5; TRBD2 aligns across 12 bases. Germline CDR1 reads ENHRY; CDR2 reads SYGVKD. Unmatched junction bases numbered 3, after V lost 5 bases and J lost 5 bases. The CDR3 loop spans 14 amino acids.

Of note for this clonotype: This may be a read error, as it is one base from a much larger clone. The chain links TRBV6-1 to TRBJ2-5, with 7 bases aligning to TRBD2. The J segment lost 5 bases and the V segment lost 7 bases, leaving 4 bases of the junction unmatched. The germline gives CDR1 MNHNS, CDR2 SASEGT. The CDR3 totals 12 residues. CDR3 bases: TGTGCCAGCAACGCCGGGGGGGAGACCCAGTACTTC. Translated, it gives CASNAGGETQYF.

A word on this clonotype: Just one base apart from a much larger clone, this may be a read error. The genes are TRBV12-3 or TRBV12-4 and TRBJ2-3; tentatively, D is TRBD1 or TRBD2 (6 bases each). This CDR3 has 15 residues. CDR3 sequence: CASRQRGPYTDAQYF. Here the CDR3 DNA reads TGTGCCAGCAGGCAACGGGGGCCTTACACAGATGCGCAGTATTTT.

The rearrangement uses TRBV5-1 and TRBJ2-7; D unclear. The V end was cut by 0 bases, the J end by 2 bases, with 12 bases between. The CDR3 has 15 amino acids. CDR1 SGHRS and CDR2 YFSETQ come from the germline V gene. This CDR3 is CASSLEGGIAYEQYF. DNA of the CDR3: TGCGCCAGCAGCTTGGAGGGCGGCATCGCCTACGAGCAGTACTTC.

There are a few counts of this clonotype. Possible read error: a much larger clone is one base away. This chain links TRBV5-5 with TRBJ2-3; 10 nucleotides line up with TRBD1. The CDR3 has 15 amino acids. V gave up 4 bases and J gave up 3 bases; unmatched junction bases: 5. Germline CDR1 reads SGHKS; CDR2 reads YYEKEE (reference sequence). In DNA form, the CDR3 reads TGTGCCAGCAGCATCGGACAGGGGGTAACAGATACGCAGTATTTT. Translated: CASSIGQGVTDTQYF.

This sequence joins TRBV20-1 and TRBJ2-5; no definite D call. V gave up 1 base and J gave up 1 base, with 7 bases separating them. The CDR3 extends over 13 amino acids. The germline CDR1 and CDR2 sequences are DFQATT and SNEGSKA (reference sequence). CDR3 region: CSARVSIQETQYF. The CDR3 bases are TGCAGTGCTAGAGTGTCTATCCAAGAGACCCAGTACTTC.

V is TRBV11-2 and J is TRBJ1-1, with no clear D. This CDR3 is 12 amino acids long. Germline-derived CDR1 and CDR2 are SGHAT and FQNNGV. Trimming stripped 4 bases from V and 8 bases from J, with 11 bases between. The CDR3 spells CASSYGREEAFF. The CDR3 coding sequence is TGTGCCAGCAGCTATGGACGGGAAGAAGCTTTCTTT.

This clonotype was counted a few times. The gene calls are TRBV6-1 and TRBJ2-5; TRBD1 is a possible D gene (6 bases). V lost 8 bases and J lost 1, with 20 bases in between. There are 16 residues in the CDR3. CDR1 is MNHNS, CDR2 SASEGT, per germline. The CDR3 region is CASLGRQGIFQETQYF. CDR3 nucleotides: TGTGCCAGCTTAGGAAGGCAGGGGATTTTCCAAGAGACCCAGTACTTC.

The chain links TRBV29-1 to TRBJ2-2; maybe TRBD1 (7 bases). This CDR3 region has 15 residues. Germline CDR1 reads SQVTM; CDR2 reads ANQGSEA. V gave up 6 bases and J gave up 1 base, with 15 bases separating them. The CDR3 coding sequence is TGCAGCGTGCGGACAGGAGGGGGGAACACCGGGGAGCTGTTTTTT. This gives the protein CSVRTGGGNTGELFF.

The gene calls are TRBV6-1 and TRBJ2-3, with 11 bases aligning to TRBD1. The CDR3 has 17 amino acids. Germline CDR1 is MNHNS and CDR2 is SASEGT. The junction had 10 bases not matched to a gene; V was cut back by 5 bases and J by 3 bases. The CDR3 reads CASSRPPGQGGTDTQYF. The CDR3 region has the DNA TGTGCCAGCAGTCGCCCACCGGGACAGGGGGGGACAGATACGCAGTATTTT.

Written as DNA, the CDR3 is TGTGCCAGCAGCCCCACTAGCGAATATTCCTACGAGCAGTACTTC. Protein sequence: CASSPTSEYSYEQYF. The V and J genes are TRBV7-9 and TRBJ2-7, with 7 positions matching TRBD2. The J segment lost 1 base and the V segment lost 5 bases, leaving 8 bases of the junction unmatched. The CDR3 totals 15 residues. CDR1 and CDR2 from the germline V gene are SEHNR and FQNEAQ (reference sequence).

This chain links TRBV11-1 with TRBJ1-6; no reliable D call. The CDR3 totals 14 residues. Deletions cut 5 bases from V and 8 bases from J, with 13 bases between. Per germline, CDR1 SGHAT and CDR2 FQDESV (reference sequence). CDR3 region: CASSRLAQDSPLHF. The CDR3 DNA reads as TGTGCCAGCAGCCGACTCGCCCAGGATTCACCCCTCCACTTT.

This CDR3 is CSARDYVSLERGETQYF. The CDR3 DNA reads as TGCAGTGCTAGAGACTATGTATCCTTAGAGCGGGGAGAGACCCAGTACTTC. The gene calls are TRBV20-1 and TRBJ2-5; 7 nucleotides line up with TRBD2. The CDR3 covers 17 residues. V dropped 0 bases and J dropped 4; count of bases not matched to a gene: 14. CDR1 DFQATT and CDR2 SNEGSKA come from the germline V gene (reference sequence).

This sequence joins TRBV6-1 and TRBJ2-5; 7 positions agree with TRBD1. The CDR3 loop spans 15 amino acids. Looked up from germline, CDR1 is MNHNS and CDR2 is SASEGT. V trimming: 1 base; J trimming: 4 bases; junction bases outside the gene matches: 6. The CDR3 nucleotides are TGTGCCAGCAGTGAAGAAACCACAGGGGTAGAGACCCAGTACTTC. It yields the protein CASSEETTGVETQYF.

This chain connects TRBV7-2 to TRBJ2-7, with 11 nucleotides matching TRBD1. Germline CDR1 SGHTA, CDR2 FQGNSA. J gave up 4 bases and V 5 bases, and 7 bases lay outside the gene matches. The CDR3 covers 15 residues. The chain's CDR3 is CASSTRTGGGYEQYF. The CDR3 DNA sequence: TGTGCCAGCAGCACCCGGACAGGGGGCGGGTACGAGCAGTACTTC.

At least ten counts were recorded for this clonotype. The chain is built from TRBV4-2 and TRBJ1-1, with a possible D match to TRBD1 (5 bases). The CDR3 extends over 18 amino acids. Germline CDR1 and CDR2: LGHNA and YNFKEQ. Between the trimmed V and J ends, which lost 6 bases and 3 bases, there was a span of 26 bases. This CDR3 is CASRHARASRVIDTEAFF. In DNA, the CDR3 is TGTGCCAGCAGACATGCCCGGGCATCCAGGGTTATAGACACTGAAGCTTTCTTT.

Of note for this clonotype: Its ends do not fully match the called genes, so a read error is possible. The chain joins TRBV7-9 to TRBJ1-5; D unresolved. Germline assignment: CDR1 SEHNR and CDR2 FQNEAQ (reference sequence). The CDR3 loop spans 12 amino acids. CDR3 nucleotides: TGTGCCAGCACCCAAAAGGATCAGCCCCTGCATTTT. Translation: CASTQKDQPLHF.

The rearrangement joins TRBV4-2 to TRBJ2-1; 8 bases are a match to TRBD2. After removal of 0 bases from V and 9 bases from J, the junction contained 10 bases not matched to a gene. CDR1 and CDR2 (germline): LGHNA, YNFKEQ. CDR3 length: 16 amino acids. The CDR3 bases are TGTGCCAGCAGCCAAGATTTGCGGGGGGCTCCCGGTGAGCAGTTCTTC. This codes for CASSQDLRGAPGEQFF.

This clonotype was detected ten times or more. Here the CDR3 reads CASSRDRGPGGYGYTF. Here the CDR3 DNA reads TGTGCCAGTAGCCGGGACAGGGGACCAGGAGGGTATGGCTACACCTTC. V and J are TRBV19 and TRBJ1-2, with TRBD1 matching over 10 bases. In germline, CDR1 is LNHDA, CDR2 SQIVND (reference sequence). This CDR3 is 16 amino acids long. V dropped 6 bases and J dropped 5; count of bases not matched to a gene: 12.

This clonotype appeared a few times. A much more abundant neighbour one base away suggests this may be a read error. The rearrangement joins TRBV9 to TRBJ1-2, with D unclear. Germline V gene lookup returns CDR1 SGDLS and CDR2 YYNGEE. The germline V and J ends were trimmed by 4 bases and 0 bases, with 13 bases remaining between them. The CDR3 length is 15 residues. CDR3 nucleotides: TGTGCCAGCAGCCTTTTCCCTCAAGCTAACTATGGCTACACCTTC. Translation gives CASSLFPQANYGYTF.

The gene calls are TRBV4-2 and TRBJ2-1; TRBD1 agrees at 9 bases. The CDR3 covers 14 residues. Germline V lookup: CDR1 LGHNA, CDR2 YNFKEQ. Trimming took 4 bases from V and 8 from J; bases not matched to a gene: 6. The DNA for the CDR3 is TGTGCCAGCAGCCTCAGGACAGGGGTCGATGAGCAGTTCTTC. Its translation: CASSLRTGVDEQFF.

This clonotype was recorded many times. The chain employs TRBV7-2 and TRBJ2-2, with D possibly matching TRBD1 (6 bases). The CDR3 length is 19 residues. V lost 0 bases to trimming and J lost 4 bases, with 21 bases between them. The germline V gene has CDR1 SGHTA and CDR2 FQGNSA. The CDR3 coding sequence is TGTGCCAGCAGCTTAGCCCCAAGACCGCGCACCAGGGGCACCGGGGAGCTGTTTTTT. Amino acids: CASSLAPRPRTRGTGELFF.

This clonotype was detected a few times. The V call is TRBV27, the J call TRBJ1-1; TRBD1 aligns across 7 bases. V gave up 5 bases and J gave up 8 bases; unmatched junction bases: 8. Germline V gene data show CDR1 as MNHEY and CDR2 as SMNVEV (reference sequence). This CDR3 contains 13 residues. The CDR3 is CASSLHRGREAFF. The CDR3 bases are TGTGCCAGCAGTCTCCACAGGGGAAGGGAAGCTTTCTTT.

The count of this clonotype is one. CDR3 in DNA: TGTGCCAGCAGCTTAGGTCAGGGGGCTGACTATGGCTACACCTTC. Residues: CASSLGQGADYGYTF. The chain is built from TRBV7-3 and TRBJ1-2; 8 bases match TRBD1. The CDR3 consists of 15 residues. From germline, CDR1 is SGHTA and CDR2 FQGTGA. V lost 2 bases and J lost 3; bases outside the gene matches: 5.

This clonotype was seen at least ten times. The chain carries TRBV2 and TRBJ1-2; 7 bases align to TRBD1. V lost 6 bases to trimming and J lost 5 bases; unmatched junction nucleotides: 6. This CDR3 has 13 residues. The germline CDR1 and CDR2 sequences are SNHLY and FYNNEI. CDR3: CASSGPGGYGYTF. CDR3 nucleotide sequence: TGTGCCAGCAGCGGCCCAGGGGGTTATGGCTACACCTTC.

This clonotype was picked up many times. The chain links TRBV7-3 to TRBJ2-3; D may be TRBD1 or TRBD2 (5 bases each). This CDR3 contains 12 residues. Germline V lookup: CDR1 SGHTA, CDR2 FQGTGA. V lost 6 bases to trimming and J lost 5 bases, with 9 bases between them. The CDR3 spells CASSGTGDTQYF. CDR3 DNA sequence: TGTGCCAGCAGTGGGACGGGAGATACGCAGTATTTT.

V and J are TRBV7-3 and TRBJ2-7; 11 nucleotides match TRBD1. The V gene end was trimmed by 3 bases and the J gene end by 2 bases; junction bases not matched to a gene: 3. The CDR3 is 15 amino acids. Germline CDR1 and CDR2: SGHTA and FQGTGA. Here the CDR3 reads CASSFAGQGAYEQYF. The CDR3 DNA reads TGTGCCAGCAGCTTCGCGGGACAGGGGGCCTACGAGCAGTACTTC.

In this sample, this clonotype turned up a few times. V is TRBV5-1 and J is TRBJ2-1, with 12 nucleotides matching TRBD2. J lost 9 bases, V lost 4 bases, and 20 bases had no gene match. The CDR3 contains 19 residues. Germline V gene lookup returns CDR1 SGHRS and CDR2 YFSETQ. The chain's CDR3 is CASSPHGGLAGVNPSEQFF. The CDR3 nucleotides read TGCGCCAGCAGCCCCCACGGGGGACTAGCGGGTGTAAACCCTAGTGAGCAGTTCTTC.

The chain combines TRBV24-1 with TRBJ1-2; D ambiguous. Germline CDR1 is KGHDR and CDR2 is SFDVKD. V was trimmed by 4 bases and J by 8 bases, leaving 13 bases between them. The CDR3 contains 13 residues. As DNA, the CDR3 is TGTGCCACCAGTGAAGGAAGTCCACGCGGCTACACCTTC. Translation gives CATSEGSPRGYTF.

This clonotype appeared many times. This chain uses TRBV6-1 with TRBJ2-7; weak D call: TRBD1 (6 bases). Germline V lookup: CDR1 MNHNS, CDR2 SASEGT. Trimming removed 5 bases at V and 2 bases at J, with 13 bases between. The CDR3 runs to 14 residues. CDR3 nucleotides: TGTGCCAGCAGTCGCACACAGGGTCCCTACGAGCAGTACTTC. Its translation is CASSRTQGPYEQYF.